The 12 T cell receptor beta chains in this list originate from one sample, sequenced in a study of technical replicates of blood from several donors. Clones were read by immunoSEQ multiplex PCR, and TCRdb kept only the in-frame ones, dropping some. The sample carries 55,000 to 75,000 clones, just under 95% recorded once. What was sequenced was T cells isolated from PBMCs. These receptor sequences come from a human donor in good health.

V is TRBV5-5 and J is TRBJ2-2; 9 bases are a match to TRBD1. The CDR3 spans 16 residues. Germline V gene sequence: CDR1 SGHKS, CDR2 YYEKEE (reference sequence). J gave up 2 bases and V 3 bases, and 5 bases lay outside the gene matches. In DNA form, the CDR3 reads TGTGCCAGCAGCTGGGGACAGGGTACAAACACCGGGGAGCTGTTTTTT. This encodes CASSWGQGTNTGELFF.

V is TRBV5-1 and J is TRBJ2-1, with TRBD2 identical over 10 bases. The CDR3 covers 16 residues. Germline V gives CDR1 SGHRS, CDR2 YFSETQ. J lost 9 bases, V lost 7 bases, and 16 bases had no gene match. CDR3 DNA sequence: TGCGCCAGCTCGGACGGGACTAGCGAGAGTATAAGTGAGCAGTTCTTC. Protein: CASSDGTSESISEQFF.

The chain recombines TRBV2 with TRBJ2-5; no reliable D call. Trimming shortened V by 7 bases and J by 5 bases, and 5 bases separated the two germline ends. The CDR3 has 10 amino acids. Per germline, CDR1 SNHLY and CDR2 FYNNEI. The CDR3 is CASTSETQYF. The DNA for the CDR3 is TGTGCCAGCACAAGCGAGACCCAGTACTTC. Full variable domain (remainder filled in from reference TRBV2 and TRBJ2-5): EPEVTQTPSHQVTQMGQEVILRCVPISNHLYFYWYRQILGQKVEFLVSFYNNEISEKSEIFDDQFSVERPDGSNFTLKIRSTKLEDSAMYFCASTSETQYFGPGTRLLVL.

The chain joins TRBV7-3 to TRBJ2-2, with D possibly being TRBD2 (5 bases). Germline V CDR1 and CDR2: SGHTA, FQGTGA. Trimming cost V 4 bases and J 5 bases, with 17 bases left between them. The CDR3 length is 16 residues. CDR3 loop: CASSSPTRDWTGELFF. The CDR3 DNA follows: TGTGCCAGCAGCTCCCCTACTAGAGATTGGACCGGGGAGCTGTTTTTT.

The chain links TRBV28 to TRBJ1-2; no clear D gene. V was clipped by 5 bases and J by 4 bases, with 5 bases between them. Germline V gene data show CDR1 as MDHEN and CDR2 as SYDVKM. This CDR3 has 11 residues. This CDR3 is CASSRGYGYTF. In DNA form, the CDR3 reads TGTGCCAGCAGTCGGGGCTATGGCTACACCTTC.

The V gene is TRBV9, the J gene TRBJ2-7; 9 nucleotides agree with TRBD1. The CDR3 is 15 amino acids. V was clipped by 2 bases and J by 3 bases; unmatched bases: 6. Germline CDR1 reads SGDLS; CDR2 reads YYNGEE. DNA of the CDR3: TGTGCCAGCAGCGTGTCCGGGACAGGGAACTACGAGCAGTACTTC. Amino acids: CASSVSGTGNYEQYF.

This chain links TRBV7-2 with TRBJ2-7; D is uncertain. V lost 1 base and J 2 bases, leaving 9 bases between the germline ends. The CDR3 contains 14 residues. The germline V gene has CDR1 SGHTA and CDR2 FQGNSA. CDR3 sequence reads: CASSLVRVAYEQYF. The CDR3 nucleotides read TGTGCCAGCAGCTTAGTCCGGGTCGCCTACGAGCAGTACTTC.

V usage is TRBV29-1 and J usage is TRBJ1-1, with D possibly matching TRBD1 (6 bases). This CDR3 has 14 amino acids. V was cut by 6 bases and J by 8 bases, with 22 bases left in between. Germline assignment: CDR1 SQVTM and CDR2 ANQGSEA. CDR3 nucleotides: TGCAGCGTGCAACTTTCCGGGACACCTCCCGAAGCTTTCTTT. This sequence encodes CSVQLSGTPPEAFF.

The chain joins TRBV4-1 to TRBJ2-7; TRBD1 might be the D (6 bases). From germline, CDR1 is MGHRA and CDR2 YSYEKL. The CDR3 has 13 residues. The V gene lost 4 bases and the J gene lost 5 bases, with 12 bases spanning the gap. The DNA for the CDR3 is TGCGCCAGCAGCCCCGGCAGGGGTAACGAGCAGTACTTC. It specifies CASSPGRGNEQYF.

The V and J genes are TRBV5-5 and TRBJ1-5; D gene ambiguous. Germline loops: CDR1 SGHKS, CDR2 YYEKEE (reference sequence). Trimming removed 2 bases at V and 6 bases at J, with 9 bases between. There are 13 residues in the CDR3. Here the CDR3 reads CASSLRGSQPQHF. Here the CDR3 DNA reads TGTGCCAGCAGCTTACGGGGTAGTCAGCCCCAGCATTTT.

The J gene is TRBJ2-3, the V gene TRBV9; the match to TRBD1 covers 10 bases. Germline CDR1 SGDLS, CDR2 YYNGEE. The CDR3 totals 18 residues. V dropped 0 bases and J dropped 0; count of bases not matched to a gene: 7. The DNA for the CDR3 is TGTGCCAGCAGCGTAGCCTTGGGACAGGGGCTTAGCACAGATACGCAGTATTTT. Translating gives CASSVALGQGLSTDTQYF.

The chain couples TRBV27 to TRBJ2-1; possible D gene TRBD2, 5 bases. Germline V gives CDR1 MNHEY, CDR2 SMNVEV (reference sequence). Trimming cost V 4 bases and J 7 bases, with 17 bases left between them. This CDR3 comprises 15 residues. In nucleotides, the CDR3 is TGTGCCAGCAGTTCCGTAAGCGGAGATGGGAATGAGCAGTTCTTC. Translated: CASSSVSGDGNEQFF.